The TCR beta chain described here comes from a study of T cell repertoires in cytomegalovirus infection. Study-wide context: Public TCR beta signatures marked donors with CMV infection and the matching HLA. Study-level points and caveats: CMV carriers with the relevant HLA were identified by cumulative public TCR beta family frequency. Across the ex vivo response, the dominant clonotypes were HLA-C-restricted CMV-specific TCR beta clonotypes.

As for this clonotype: Its antigen is not known.

TCRdb re-analysed the reads in MiXCR, keeping a single row per CDR3 protein. The table records around 180,000 distinct CDR3 sequences, roughly 20% of them present only once. Sequencing was done on a sample of PBMCs. The sequence was collected from a human donor in good health (CMV status not recorded). Some clones in this sample may be carry-over from other donors' samples.

The CDR3 region has the DNA TGCAGCGTAGTCTCCGGGACAGTATACGAGCAGTACTTC. As protein: CSVVSGTVYEQYF. This sequence joins TRBV29-1 and TRBJ2-7, with 7 bases identical to TRBD1. The CDR3 covers 13 residues. With V trimmed by 6 bases and J by 4 bases, 9 bases remained unmatched. The V gene's germline CDR1 is SQVTM and CDR2 ANQGSEA.